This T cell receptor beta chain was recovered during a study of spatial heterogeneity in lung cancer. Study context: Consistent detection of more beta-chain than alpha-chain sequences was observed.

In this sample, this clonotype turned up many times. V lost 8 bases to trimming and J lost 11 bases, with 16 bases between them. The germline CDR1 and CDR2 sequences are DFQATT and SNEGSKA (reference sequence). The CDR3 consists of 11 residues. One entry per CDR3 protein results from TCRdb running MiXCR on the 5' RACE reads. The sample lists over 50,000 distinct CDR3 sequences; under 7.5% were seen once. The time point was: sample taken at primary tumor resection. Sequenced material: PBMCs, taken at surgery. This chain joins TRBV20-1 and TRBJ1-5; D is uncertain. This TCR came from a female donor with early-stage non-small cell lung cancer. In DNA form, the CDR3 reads TGCAGTTCGATTACCGGTACGACCCAGCATTTT. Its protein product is CSSITGTTQHF.